A single sample gave rise to the 21 T cell receptor beta chains below, sequenced in a study of long-term antiretroviral therapy in people with HIV. The assay used was immunoSEQ (version v3.0), run at survey level. Assay: immunoSEQ multiplex PCR; the TCRdb copy retains only in-frame clones and omits some. This sample has 30,000 or so clones, with about 70% found just once. Sequencing was performed on unsorted PBMCs, taken 3 years after starting antiretroviral therapy. The receptors were sampled from a man in his fifties or sixties with HIV.

The DNA for the CDR3 is TGCGCCAGCAGCCAATACAGCCGAGGGTGGACAGATACGCAGTATTTT. Protein: CASSQYSRGWTDTQYF. The J gene is TRBJ2-3, the V gene TRBV4-3, with D perhaps TRBD2 (5 bases). This CDR3 contains 16 residues. CDR1 is LGHNA and CDR2 is YSLEER in the germline V gene. Trimming shortened V by 2 bases and J by 3 bases, and 15 bases separated the two germline ends.

This chain joins TRBV4-2 and TRBJ1-4; TRBD1 might be the D (5 bases). V was trimmed by 4 bases and J by 4 bases, leaving 13 bases between them. Germline V CDR1 and CDR2: LGHNA, YNFKEQ. The CDR3 runs 15 residues. CDR3: CASSPETESNEKLFF. The CDR3 coding sequence is TGTGCCAGCAGCCCAGAGACAGAGAGTAATGAAAAACTGTTTTTT.

V usage is TRBV7-9 and J usage is TRBJ2-7; D call uncertain. V gave up 5 bases and J gave up 1 base, with 3 bases separating them. Germline values: CDR1 SEHNR, CDR2 FQNEAQ (reference sequence). The CDR3 is 11 residues long. CDR3 residues: CASSVSYEQYF. The CDR3, as DNA: TGTGCCAGCAGCGTTTCCTACGAGCAGTACTTC. Using reference TRBV7-9 and TRBJ2-7 for the parts outside the CDR3, the full variable domain is DTGVSQNPRHKITKRGQNVTFRCDPISEHNRLYWYRQTLGQGPEFLTYFQNEAQLEKSRLLSDRFSAERPKGSFSTLEIQRTEQGDSAMYLCASSVSYEQYFGPGTRLTVT.

This clone was observed a few times. CDR3 DNA: TGTGCCAGCAGTTCCGGGACAGGGTCCTACGAGCAGTACTTC. This encodes CASSSGTGSYEQYF. The chain combines TRBV7-2 with TRBJ2-7; 9 bases align to TRBD1. Germline V gene sequence: CDR1 SGHTA, CDR2 FQGNSA. With V trimmed by 6 bases and J by 1 base, 4 bases remained unmatched. This CDR3 spans 14 amino acids.

This clone was seen more than once but under ten times. The chain is built from TRBV7-9 and TRBJ2-2; TRBD1 matches at 8 bases. The CDR3 covers 14 residues. Germline lookup yields CDR1 SEHNR and CDR2 FQNEAQ (reference sequence). J was trimmed by 3 bases and V by 11 bases; bases with no gene match: 8. The CDR3 coding sequence is TGTGCCGGTTCACAGGGGGAAGACACCGGGGAGCTGTTTTTT. Translation gives CAGSQGEDTGELFF.

This clone was detected only once. V is TRBV9 and J is TRBJ1-2; tentatively, D is TRBD1 (5 bases). The V end was cut by 4 bases, the J end by 4 bases, with 14 bases between. The CDR3 is 14 amino acids. Per germline, CDR1 SGDLS and CDR2 YYNGEE. The CDR3 region has the DNA TGTGCCAGCAGCCCTAGTGGGGGTCCCTATGGCTACACCTTC. Protein product: CASSPSGGPYGYTF.

V is TRBV6-6 and J is TRBJ2-7; the D is unclear. Germline V lookup: CDR1 MNHNY, CDR2 SVGAGI (reference sequence). This CDR3 is 14 amino acids long. With 3 bases removed from V and 3 bases from J, the gap between germline ends came to 12 bases. CDR3 nucleotides: TGTGCCAGCAGTTATAAGCCCCTTATCTACGAGCAGTACTTC. It specifies CASSYKPLIYEQYF.

This chain links TRBV9 with TRBJ2-1; 11 bases align to TRBD2. Trimming at V came to 3 bases and at J to 4 bases, leaving 9 bases not matched to a gene. The germline CDR1 and CDR2 sequences are SGDLS and YYNGEE. The CDR3 is 17 amino acids. This chain's CDR3 is CASSARLAGIGYNEQFF. CDR3 coding DNA: TGTGCCAGCAGCGCTCGACTAGCGGGAATTGGGTACAATGAGCAGTTCTTC.

The CDR3 region is CASSQETGTGNEKLFF. The CDR3 bases are TGCGCCAGCAGCCAGGAGACCGGGACAGGGAATGAAAAACTGTTTTTT. The J gene is TRBJ1-4, the V gene TRBV4-3, with TRBD1 matching over 9 bases. The CDR3 consists of 16 residues. Trimming cost V 3 bases and J 5 bases; bases outside gene matches: 7. CDR1 is LGHNA and CDR2 is YSLEER in the germline V gene.

This sequence joins TRBV7-3 and TRBJ2-7, with 7 positions matching TRBD2. The germline V gene encodes CDR1 SGHTA and CDR2 FQGTGA. After removal of 2 bases from V and 3 bases from J, the junction contained 1 base not matched to a gene. The CDR3 covers 13 residues. CDR3 amino acids: CASSLWGGYEQYF. In DNA form, the CDR3 reads TGTGCCAGCAGCTTATGGGGGGGCTACGAGCAGTACTTC.

The rearrangement uses TRBV21-1 and TRBJ2-4; the table's D call, TRBD1, was not checked against the DNA. TRBV21-1 constitutes a pseudogene. There are 13 residues in the CDR3. CDR3 region: CASTYGTAHIQYF. The CDR3 DNA sequence: TGTGCCAGCACCTACGGGACAGCCCACATTCAGTACTTC.

The rearrangement joins TRBV7-2 to TRBJ1-4, with D possibly TRBD1 on 5 matching bases. V lost 5 bases and J lost 8, with 15 bases in between. This CDR3 is 14 amino acids long. CDR1 is SGHTA, CDR2 FQGNSA, per germline. The CDR3 nucleotides are TGTGCCAGCAGCCTCAGAGGGGTTAAGGAAAAACTGTTTTTT. It is translated as CASSLRGVKEKLFF.

The V and J genes are TRBV4-3 and TRBJ1-4; D is undetermined. CDR1 is LGHNA and CDR2 is YSLEER in the germline V gene. The CDR3 has 15 residues. The V and J ends lost 4 bases and 1 base respectively, with 10 bases between them. The CDR3, as DNA: TGCGCCAGCAGCCCTACACTCGGAACTAATGAAAAACTGTTTTTT. It specifies CASSPTLGTNEKLFF.

This rearrangement joins TRBV5-1 to TRBJ2-5; maybe TRBD1 (7 bases). V was pared by 4 bases and J by 5 bases, with 15 bases between. This CDR3 has 14 residues. Germline V gene lookup returns CDR1 SGHRS and CDR2 YFSETQ. CDR3 sequence reads: CASSPEGAGETQYF. The CDR3 coding sequence is TGCGCCAGCAGCCCGGAGGGGGCCGGGGAGACCCAGTACTTC.

The chain has TRBV7-9 and TRBJ2-1; TRBD2 is a possible D gene (5 bases). Trimming left V 0 bases short and J 12 bases short, with 9 bases between. Germline V gives CDR1 SEHNR, CDR2 FQNEAQ (reference sequence). The CDR3 sequence is 12 residues long. The CDR3 region is CASSLADSAQFF. For the CDR3, the DNA is TGTGCCAGCAGCTTAGCAGATAGCGCGCAGTTCTTC.

In DNA, the CDR3 is TGTGCCAGCAGTAGGGACAGAGAAAACATTCAGTACTTC. It yields the protein CASSRDRENIQYF. This chain uses TRBV28 with TRBJ2-4; 7 bases are shared with TRBD1. Per germline, CDR1 MDHEN and CDR2 SYDVKM. The CDR3 loop spans 13 amino acids. V lost 5 bases and J lost 5; bases outside the gene matches: 3. The whole variable domain, filled in from reference TRBV28 and TRBJ2-4, reads DVKVTQSSRYLVKRTGEKVFLECVQDMDHENMFWYRQDPGLGLRLIYFSYDVKMKEKGDIPEGYSVSREKKERFSLILESASTNQTSMYLCASSRDRENIQYFGAGTRLSVL.

The V call is TRBV28, the J call TRBJ2-1; 8 nucleotides align to TRBD2. This CDR3 contains 14 residues. Germline CDR1 MDHEN, CDR2 SYDVKM. The trim removed 4 bases at V and 6 bases at J, leaving 5 bases unmatched. The chain's CDR3 is CASSSPGGPNEQFF. The CDR3 coding sequence is TGTGCCAGCAGTTCGCCGGGAGGGCCCAATGAGCAGTTCTTC.

The chain has TRBV27 and TRBJ2-7; TRBD2 matches at 8 bases. CDR1 and CDR2 from the germline V gene are MNHEY and SMNVEV (reference sequence). This CDR3 is 13 amino acids long. After removal of 5 bases from V and 0 bases from J, the junction contained 0 bases not matched to a gene. CDR3 nucleotide sequence: TGTGCCAGCAGTCTAGCGGGCTCCTACGAGCAGTACTTC. Its translation is CASSLAGSYEQYF.

V is TRBV29-1 and J is TRBJ2-3, with 7 bases that match TRBD2. The V gene's germline CDR1 is SQVTM and CDR2 ANQGSEA. Trimming cost V 3 bases and J 1 base; bases outside gene matches: 1. This CDR3 comprises 13 residues. CDR3 residues: CSVDGRGTDTQYF. Here the CDR3 DNA reads TGCAGCGTTGATGGGAGGGGCACAGATACGCAGTATTTT.

The chain combines TRBV28 with TRBJ2-7, with a tentative D call TRBD2 (6 bases). The CDR3 totals 17 residues. Germline values: CDR1 MDHEN, CDR2 SYDVKM. Trimming cost V 6 bases and J 3 bases, with 24 bases left between them. CDR3 bases: TGTGCCAGCAGACCCCGGGACTCTTGGGGCGAGGGCTACGAGCAGTACTTC. It encodes CASRPRDSWGEGYEQYF. The variable domain in full, completed from reference TRBV28 and TRBJ2-7, reads DVKVTQSSRYLVKRTGEKVFLECVQDMDHENMFWYRQDPGLGLRLIYFSYDVKMKEKGDIPEGYSVSREKKERFSLILESASTNQTSMYLCASRPRDSWGEGYEQYFGPGTRLTVT.

This clone was seen only a few times. The chain has TRBV23-1 and TRBJ1-2; D uncertain. TRBV23-1 is classed as an ORF, of uncertain function. The CDR3 sequence is 14 residues long. V lost 3 bases to trimming and J lost 4 bases, with 12 bases between them. CDR3 DNA: TGCGCCAGCAGTCATCCGCAGGAGAGCTATGGCTACACCTTC. This translates into CASSHPQESYGYTF.